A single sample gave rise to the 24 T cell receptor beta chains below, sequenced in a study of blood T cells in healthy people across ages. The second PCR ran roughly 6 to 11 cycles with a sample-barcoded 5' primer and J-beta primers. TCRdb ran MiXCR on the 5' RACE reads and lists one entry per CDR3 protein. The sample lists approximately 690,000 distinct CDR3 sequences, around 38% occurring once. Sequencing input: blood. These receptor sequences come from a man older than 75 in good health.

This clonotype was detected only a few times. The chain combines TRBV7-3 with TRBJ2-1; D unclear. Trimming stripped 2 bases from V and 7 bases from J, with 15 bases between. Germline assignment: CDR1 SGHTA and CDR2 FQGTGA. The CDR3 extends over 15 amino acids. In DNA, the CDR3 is TGTGCCAGCAGCTTATCTGCTGTAGTTGGGAATGAGCAGTTCTTC. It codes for CASSLSAVVGNEQFF.

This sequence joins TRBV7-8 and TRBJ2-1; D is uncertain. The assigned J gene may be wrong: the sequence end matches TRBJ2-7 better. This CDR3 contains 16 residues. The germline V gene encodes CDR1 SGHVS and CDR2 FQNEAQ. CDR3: CASSLEAARAYNEQYF. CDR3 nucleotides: TGTGCCAGCAGCTTAGAGGCGGCTAGGGCCTACAATGAGCAGTACTTC.

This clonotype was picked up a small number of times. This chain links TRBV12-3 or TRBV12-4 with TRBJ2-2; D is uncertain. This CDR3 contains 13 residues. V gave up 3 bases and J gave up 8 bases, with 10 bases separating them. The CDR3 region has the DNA TGTGCCAGCAGTTTGGACCTAGTGGGGGAGCTGTTTTTT. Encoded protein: CASSLDLVGELFF.

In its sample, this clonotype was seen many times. The CDR3 region is CASTRQGGTDTQYF. The CDR3 coding sequence is TGTGCCAGCACCAGACAGGGAGGCACAGATACGCAGTATTTT. The chain combines TRBV6-5 with TRBJ2-3; TRBD1 agrees at 7 bases. Germline V gene sequence: CDR1 MNHEY, CDR2 SVGAGI. There are 14 residues in the CDR3. The V segment lost 7 bases and the J segment 1 base; nucleotides outside the gene matches: 5.

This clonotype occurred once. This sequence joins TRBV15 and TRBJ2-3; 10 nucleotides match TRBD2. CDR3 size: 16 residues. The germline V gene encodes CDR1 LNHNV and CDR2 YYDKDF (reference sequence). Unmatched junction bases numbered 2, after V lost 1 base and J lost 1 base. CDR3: CATSRGLAGGTDTQYF. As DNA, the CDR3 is TGTGCCACCAGCAGAGGGCTAGCGGGGGGCACAGATACGCAGTATTTT.

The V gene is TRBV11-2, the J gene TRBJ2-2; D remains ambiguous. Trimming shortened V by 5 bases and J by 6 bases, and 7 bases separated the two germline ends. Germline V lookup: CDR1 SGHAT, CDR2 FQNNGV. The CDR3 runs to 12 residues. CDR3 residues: CASSLESGELFF. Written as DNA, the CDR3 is TGTGCCAGCAGCCTGGAGTCCGGGGAGCTGTTTTTT.

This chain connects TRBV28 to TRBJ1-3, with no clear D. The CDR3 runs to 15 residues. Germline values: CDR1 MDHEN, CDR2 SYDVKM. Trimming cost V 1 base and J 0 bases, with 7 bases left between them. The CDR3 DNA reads TGTGCCAGCAGTTTATACTGGAGCTCTGGAAACACCATATATTTT. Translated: CASSLYWSSGNTIYF.

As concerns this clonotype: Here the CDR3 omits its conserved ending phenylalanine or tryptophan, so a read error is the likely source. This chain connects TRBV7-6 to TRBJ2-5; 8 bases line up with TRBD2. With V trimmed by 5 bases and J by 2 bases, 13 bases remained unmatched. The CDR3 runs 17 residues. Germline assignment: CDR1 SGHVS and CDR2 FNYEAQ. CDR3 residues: CASSPQAGAPWQETQYL. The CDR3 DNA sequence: TGTGCCAGCAGCCCTCAAGCGGGGGCCCCGTGGCAAGAGACCCAGTACTTA.

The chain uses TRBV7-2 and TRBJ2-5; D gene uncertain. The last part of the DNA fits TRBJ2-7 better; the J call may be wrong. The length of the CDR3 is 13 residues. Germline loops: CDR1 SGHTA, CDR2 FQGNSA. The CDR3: CASSLVPGDEQYF. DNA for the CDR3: TGTGCCAGCAGCTTGGTTCCAGGCGACGAGCAGTACTTC.

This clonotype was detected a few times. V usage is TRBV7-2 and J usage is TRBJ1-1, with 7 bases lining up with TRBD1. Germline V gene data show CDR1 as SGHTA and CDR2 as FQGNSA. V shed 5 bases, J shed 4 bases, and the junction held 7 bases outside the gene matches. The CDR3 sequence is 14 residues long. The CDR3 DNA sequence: TGTGCCAGCAGCCCGCGGGCAGGGGGCACTGAAGCTTTCTTT. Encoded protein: CASSPRAGGTEAFF.

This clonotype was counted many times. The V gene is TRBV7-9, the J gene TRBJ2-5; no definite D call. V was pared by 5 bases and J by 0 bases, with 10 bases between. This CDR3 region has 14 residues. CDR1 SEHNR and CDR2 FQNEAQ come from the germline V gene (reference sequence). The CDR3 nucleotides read TGTGCCAGCAGCCTAAGCACGGACCAAGAGACCCAGTACTTC. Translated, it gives CASSLSTDQETQYF.

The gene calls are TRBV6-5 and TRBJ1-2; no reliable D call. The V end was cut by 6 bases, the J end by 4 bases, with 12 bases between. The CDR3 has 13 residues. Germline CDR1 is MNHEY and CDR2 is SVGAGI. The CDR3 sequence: CASSPSPSYGYTF. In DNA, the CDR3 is TGTGCCAGCAGCCCCTCCCCGTCCTATGGCTACACCTTC.

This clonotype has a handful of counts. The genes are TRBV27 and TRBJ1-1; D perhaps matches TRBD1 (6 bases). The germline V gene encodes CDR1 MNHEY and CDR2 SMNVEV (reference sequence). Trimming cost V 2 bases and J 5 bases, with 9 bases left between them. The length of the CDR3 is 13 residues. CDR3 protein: CASSLKGGTEAFF. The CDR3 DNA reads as TGTGCCAGCAGTTTAAAGGGGGGGACTGAAGCTTTCTTT.

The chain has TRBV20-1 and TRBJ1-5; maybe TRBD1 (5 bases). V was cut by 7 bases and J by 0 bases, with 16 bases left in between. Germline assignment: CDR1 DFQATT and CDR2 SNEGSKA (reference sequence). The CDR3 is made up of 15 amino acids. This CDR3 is CSVMGGAYSNQPQHF. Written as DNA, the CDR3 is TGCAGTGTGATGGGTGGGGCCTATAGCAATCAGCCCCAGCATTTT.

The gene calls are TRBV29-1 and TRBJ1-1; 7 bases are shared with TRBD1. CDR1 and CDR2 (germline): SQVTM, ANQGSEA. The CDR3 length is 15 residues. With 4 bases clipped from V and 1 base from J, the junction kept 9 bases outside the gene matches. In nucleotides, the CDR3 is TGCAGCGTTGGATCAGTAGGGGGCGCGAACACTGAAGCTTTCTTT. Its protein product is CSVGSVGGANTEAFF.

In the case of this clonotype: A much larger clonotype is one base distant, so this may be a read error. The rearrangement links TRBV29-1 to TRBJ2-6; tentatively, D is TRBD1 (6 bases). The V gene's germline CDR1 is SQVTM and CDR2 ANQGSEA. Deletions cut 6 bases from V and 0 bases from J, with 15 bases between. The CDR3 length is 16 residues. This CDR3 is CSVDTGSCSGANVLTF. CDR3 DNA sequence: TGCAGCGTGGATACAGGGTCCTGCTCTGGGGCCAACGTCCTGACTTTC.

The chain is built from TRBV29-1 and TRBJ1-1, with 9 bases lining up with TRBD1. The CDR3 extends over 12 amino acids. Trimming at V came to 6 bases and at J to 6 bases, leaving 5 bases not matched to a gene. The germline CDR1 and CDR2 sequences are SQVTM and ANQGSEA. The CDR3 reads CSVDRGGSEAFF. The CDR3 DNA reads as TGCAGCGTCGACAGGGGGGGGTCTGAAGCTTTCTTT.

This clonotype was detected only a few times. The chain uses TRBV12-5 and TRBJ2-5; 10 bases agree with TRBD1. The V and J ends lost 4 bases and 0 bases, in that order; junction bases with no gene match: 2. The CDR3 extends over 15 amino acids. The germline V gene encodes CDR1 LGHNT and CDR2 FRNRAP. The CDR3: CASGSGQGYQETQYF. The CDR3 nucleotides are TGTGCTAGTGGTTCGGGACAGGGGTACCAAGAGACCCAGTACTTC. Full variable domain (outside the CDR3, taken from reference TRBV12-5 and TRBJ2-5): DARVTQTPRHKVTEMGQEVTMRCQPILGHNTVFWYRQTMMQGLELLAYFRNRAPLDDSGMPKDRFSAEMPDATLATLKIQPSEPRDSAVYFCASGSGQGYQETQYFGPGTRLLVL.

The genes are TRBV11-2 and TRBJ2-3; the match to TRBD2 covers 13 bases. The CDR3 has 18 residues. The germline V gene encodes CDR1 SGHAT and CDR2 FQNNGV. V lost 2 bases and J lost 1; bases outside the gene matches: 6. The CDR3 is CASSLSRTSGGRTDTQYF. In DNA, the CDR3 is TGTGCCAGCAGCTTATCCCGGACTAGCGGGGGCCGCACAGATACGCAGTATTTT.

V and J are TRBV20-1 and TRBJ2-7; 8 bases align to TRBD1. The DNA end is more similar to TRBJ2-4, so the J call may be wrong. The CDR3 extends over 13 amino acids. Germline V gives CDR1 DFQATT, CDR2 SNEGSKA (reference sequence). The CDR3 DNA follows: TGCAGTGCCCGGACAGGGCGCCCGGACATTCAGTACTTC. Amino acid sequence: CSARTGRPDIQYF.

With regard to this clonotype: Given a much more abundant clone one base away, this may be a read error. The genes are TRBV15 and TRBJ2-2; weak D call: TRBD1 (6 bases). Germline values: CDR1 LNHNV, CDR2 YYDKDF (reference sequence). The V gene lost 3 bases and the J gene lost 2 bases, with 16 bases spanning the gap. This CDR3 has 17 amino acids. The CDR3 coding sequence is TGTGCCACCAGCAGGATTCTGACAGGTTTTAACACCGGGGAGCTGTTTTTT. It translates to CATSRILTGFNTGELFF.

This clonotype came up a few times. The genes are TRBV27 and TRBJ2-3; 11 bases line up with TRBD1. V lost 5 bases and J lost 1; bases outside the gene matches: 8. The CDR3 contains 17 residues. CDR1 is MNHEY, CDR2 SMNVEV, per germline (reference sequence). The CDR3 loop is CASSPGQGVRGTDTQYF. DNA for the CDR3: TGTGCCAGCAGTCCGGGACAGGGGGTTCGTGGCACAGATACGCAGTATTTT.

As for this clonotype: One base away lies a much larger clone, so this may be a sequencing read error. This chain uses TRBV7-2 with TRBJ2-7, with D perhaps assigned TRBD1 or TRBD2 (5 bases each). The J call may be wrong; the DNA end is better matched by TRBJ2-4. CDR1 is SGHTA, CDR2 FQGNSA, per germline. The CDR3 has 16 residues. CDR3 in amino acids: CASSMAAVHGTNIQYF. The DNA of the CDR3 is TGTGCCAGCAGCATGGCAGCGGTCCATGGGACCAACATTCAGTACTTC.

CDR3 DNA: TGTGCCAGCAGCTTAGCTGGACACCGAATTGAGACCCAGTACTTC. Protein sequence: CASSLAGHRIETQYF. The rearrangement links TRBV7-2 to TRBJ2-5; possible D gene TRBD1, 5 bases. Trimming took off 0 bases at V and 5 bases at J, with 13 bases between the two ends. From germline, CDR1 is SGHTA and CDR2 FQGNSA. The CDR3 totals 15 residues.